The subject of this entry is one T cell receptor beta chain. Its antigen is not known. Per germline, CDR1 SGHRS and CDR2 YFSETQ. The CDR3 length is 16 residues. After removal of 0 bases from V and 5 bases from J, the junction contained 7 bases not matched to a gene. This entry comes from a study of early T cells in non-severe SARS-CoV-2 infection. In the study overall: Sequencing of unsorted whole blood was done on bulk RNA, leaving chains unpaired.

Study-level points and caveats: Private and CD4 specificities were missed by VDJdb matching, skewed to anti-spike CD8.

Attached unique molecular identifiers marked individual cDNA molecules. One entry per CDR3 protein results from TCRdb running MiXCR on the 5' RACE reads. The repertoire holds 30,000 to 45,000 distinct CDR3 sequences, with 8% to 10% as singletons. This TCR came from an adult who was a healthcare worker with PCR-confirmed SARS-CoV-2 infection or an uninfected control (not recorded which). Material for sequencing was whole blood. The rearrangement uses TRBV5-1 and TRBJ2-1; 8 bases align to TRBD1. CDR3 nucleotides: TGCGCCAGCAGCTTGGTCGCAGGGGGCGGAGACAATGAGCAGTTCTTC. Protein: CASSLVAGGGDNEQFF.